Presented here are 17 T cell receptor beta chains from one specimen sequenced in a study of metastatic and nonmetastatic thyroid tumors. TCRdb ran MiXCR on the PCR reads. The sample contains about 92,000 clones, more than 12% of which appear only once. Thyroid surgery had not been preceded by any treatment in any patient. Sequences were obtained from blood. The receptor set was obtained from a female donor with papillary thyroid cancer or a benign thyroid nodule (not recorded which). Some clones in this sample may be carry-over from other donors' samples.

This clone was recorded many times. Additional DNA sequences in this sample encode the identical CDR3. The chain joins TRBV28 to TRBJ1-1; no clear D. In germline, CDR1 is MDHEN, CDR2 SYDVKM. With 5 bases removed from V and 3 bases from J, the gap between germline ends came to 10 bases. The CDR3 sequence is 13 residues long. The CDR3 coding sequence is TGTGCCAGCAGTAGAGGGTTCGACACTGAAGCTTTCTTT. This encodes CASSRGFDTEAFF. The whole variable domain, remainder taken from reference TRBV28 and TRBJ1-1, is DVKVTQSSRYLVKRTGEKVFLECVQDMDHENMFWYRQDPGLGLRLIYFSYDVKMKEKGDIPEGYSVSREKKERFSLILESASTNQTSMYLCASSRGFDTEAFFGQGTRLTVV.

The count of this clone is one. The V gene is TRBV30, the J gene TRBJ2-7; a possible D gene is TRBD1 (6 bases). This CDR3 spans 15 amino acids. The V and J ends lost 4 bases and 3 bases respectively, with 19 bases between them. Germline loops: CDR1 GTSNPN, CDR2 SVGIG (reference sequence). The CDR3 nucleotides read TGTGCCTGGATTTACCCCGGGCAGGGGAGCTACGAGCAGTACTTC. Protein: CAWIYPGQGSYEQYF.

This clone was picked up many times. Other DNA sequences in this specimen translate into the identical CDR3. The CDR3 region has the DNA TGTGCCAGCGAGGGGGGGGGAGAGACCCAGTACTTC. Translating gives CASEGGGETQYF. This sequence joins TRBV3-1 and TRBJ2-5; TRBD2 is a possible D gene (7 bases). Germline V lookup: CDR1 LGHDT, CDR2 YNNKEL (reference sequence). This CDR3 contains 12 residues. The ends were cut back, 8 bases at V and 4 bases at J, with 11 bases in the middle.

This clone was detected ten times or more. This chain links TRBV19 with TRBJ2-6; no definite D call. V dropped 7 bases and J dropped 0 bases, with 4 bases sitting between them. This CDR3 spans 13 amino acids. Germline loops: CDR1 LNHDA, CDR2 SQIVND (reference sequence). CDR3 bases: TGTGCCAGTAAACTCTCTGGGGCCAACGTCCTGACTTTC. Translating gives CASKLSGANVLTF.

Points on this clone: One base away lies a much larger clone, so this may be a sequencing read error. Other DNA sequences within the sample encode an identical CDR3. V usage is TRBV5-5 and J usage is TRBJ2-6, with D unclear. The CDR3 length is 15 residues. The germline V gene has CDR1 SGHKS and CDR2 YYEKEE (reference sequence). Trimming removed 5 bases from V and 2 bases from J, with 11 bases in between. This CDR3 is CASSGLVAGANVLTF. CDR3 in DNA: TGTGCCAGCAGTGGTCTGGTGGCTGGGGCCAACGTCCTGACTTTC.

The table lists this clone with many counts. V and J are TRBV11-1 and TRBJ2-1; tentative D call: TRBD2 (5 bases). This CDR3 is 16 amino acids long. Germline CDR1 and CDR2: SGHAT and FQDESV (reference sequence). The germline V and J ends were trimmed by 8 bases and 0 bases, with 17 bases remaining between them. DNA of the CDR3: TGTGCCAGCTCCAATTCCCGGGGAAGCTCCTACAATGAGCAGTTCTTC. Encoded protein: CASSNSRGSSYNEQFF.

The chain has TRBV9 and TRBJ2-7; D perhaps matches TRBD1 (5 bases). Germline CDR1 and CDR2: SGDLS and YYNGEE. This CDR3 spans 18 amino acids. V gave up 4 bases and J gave up 3 bases, with 26 bases separating them. CDR3 in amino acids: CASSPSGHPGPKIYEQYF. Written as DNA, the CDR3 is TGTGCCAGCAGCCCCTCCGGACACCCGGGCCCTAAGATCTACGAGCAGTACTTC.

Many counts were recorded for this clone. The V gene is TRBV7-9, the J gene TRBJ1-2, with 7 bases that match TRBD1. This CDR3 has 13 residues. The V segment lost 5 bases and the J segment 6 bases; nucleotides outside the gene matches: 6. Germline lookup yields CDR1 SEHNR and CDR2 FQNEAQ (reference sequence). CDR3 sequence reads: CASSARQGDGYTF. DNA for the CDR3: TGTGCCAGCAGCGCCCGACAGGGCGATGGCTACACCTTC.

This clone appeared many times. V usage is TRBV20-1 and J usage is TRBJ2-1, with D unclear. The V end lost 6 bases, the J end lost 6 bases, and 12 bases lay between the germline ends. This CDR3 spans 12 amino acids. Germline V gene data show CDR1 as DFQATT and CDR2 as SNEGSKA (reference sequence). This CDR3 is CSAYLRLNEQFF. CDR3 nucleotide sequence: TGCAGTGCCTATCTACGGCTCAATGAGCAGTTCTTC.

The chain couples TRBV11-1 to TRBJ2-6; 7 nucleotides match TRBD2. The CDR3 is 18 residues long. CDR1 is SGHAT and CDR2 is FQDESV in the germline V gene (reference sequence). Trimming removed 2 bases from V and 8 bases from J; junction bases left unmatched: 15. The CDR3 region has the DNA TGTGCCAGCAGCTTACAGAGGGGAGGGGCGCTTGGTACCAACGTCCTGACTTTC. As protein: CASSLQRGGALGTNVLTF.

This clone was recorded many times. Other DNA sequences in this specimen translate into the identical CDR3. V and J are TRBV28 and TRBJ1-4, with TRBD1 as a possible D gene (5 bases). The CDR3 covers 16 residues. The germline CDR1 and CDR2 sequences are MDHEN and SYDVKM. V was clipped by 4 bases and J by 1 base, with 13 bases between them. DNA of the CDR3: TGTGCCAGCAGTTCCCCTGGGGGGAAAACTAATGAAAAACTGTTTTTT. Translating gives CASSSPGGKTNEKLFF.

This clone came up many times. The chain couples TRBV20-1 to TRBJ2-7; 10 bases align to TRBD1. The J segment lost 2 bases and the V segment lost 6 bases, leaving 4 bases of the junction unmatched. The length of the CDR3 is 13 residues. Germline CDR1 DFQATT, CDR2 SNEGSKA (reference sequence). The DNA of the CDR3 is TGCAGTGCCAGACAGGGGGCACCCTACGAGCAGTACTTC. Translation: CSARQGAPYEQYF.

This clone was detected ten times or more. The rearrangement uses TRBV2 and TRBJ2-7; 8 positions match TRBD1. The J segment lost 4 bases and the V segment lost 4 bases, leaving 9 bases of the junction unmatched. The CDR3 is made up of 15 amino acids. Germline V gene lookup returns CDR1 SNHLY and CDR2 FYNNEI. In DNA, the CDR3 is TGTGCCAGCAGTGTGGAGGAGACAGGGGAGTACGAGCAGTACTTC. It specifies CASSVEETGEYEQYF. Looking up the rest from reference TRBV2 and TRBJ2-7 gives the full variable domain: EPEVTQTPSHQVTQMGQEVILRCVPISNHLYFYWYRQILGQKVEFLVSFYNNEISEKSEIFDDQFSVERPDGSNFTLKIRSTKLEDSAMYFCASSVEETGEYEQYFGPGTRLTVT.

Turning to this clone: With a much larger clone just one base away, this may be a read error. This CDR3 fails to terminate in the conserved phenylalanine or tryptophan, so it likely reflects a read error. The rearrangement links TRBV5-4 to TRBJ1-2, with 8 bases identical to TRBD1. This CDR3 is built from 15 residues. With 2 bases clipped from V and 4 bases from J, the junction kept 7 bases outside the gene matches. Looked up from germline, CDR1 is SGHNT and CDR2 is YYREEE (reference sequence). CDR3 in amino acids: CASSFGHRGGYGYTS. CDR3 nucleotide sequence: TGTGCCAGCAGCTTCGGCCACAGGGGGGGCTATGGCTACACCTCC.

V usage is TRBV19 and J usage is TRBJ1-6; 10 bases are shared with TRBD1. The CDR3 length is 18 residues. V shed 10 bases, J shed 1 base, and the junction held 13 bases outside the gene matches. Germline V lookup: CDR1 LNHDA, CDR2 SQIVND (reference sequence). DNA of the CDR3: TGTGCCATCGGGACAGGGGATACTGGGGGTTCCTATAATTCACCCCTCCACTTT. Its protein is CAIGTGDTGGSYNSPLHF.

This clone has at least ten counts. This sample also contains other DNA sequences that code for the same CDR3. The rearrangement links TRBV7-9 to TRBJ2-2; D is possibly TRBD1 (6 bases). The germline V gene encodes CDR1 SEHNR and CDR2 FQNEAQ (reference sequence). The CDR3 length is 15 residues. V shed 5 bases and J shed 5 bases, with 15 bases lying between them. The CDR3, as DNA: TGTGCCAGCAGCGAACCCCGTCAGGGGACCGGGGAGCTGTTTTTT. Protein sequence: CASSEPRQGTGELFF.

This chain joins TRBV7-2 and TRBJ1-2; D unresolved. The V end lost 3 bases, the J end lost 10 bases, and 15 bases lay between the germline ends. The germline V gene encodes CDR1 SGHTA and CDR2 FQGNSA. CDR3 length equals 13 residues. CDR3 coding DNA: TGTGCCAGCAGCTTCCCAGGTGGGAGTGTCTACACCTTC. This gives the protein CASSFPGGSVYTF.